This record looks at one T cell receptor beta chain sequence and its context. Its antigen has not been determined. No base-level quality is on record; no much larger clone is a single base apart. The sample originates from a study of cytomegalovirus exposure and HLA in healthy donors (dated by TCRdb to 2017 to 2019). In terms of the full investigation: An earlier analysis of approximately 590 of the donors reported approximately 290 Gb of sequence data and 120 million or so unique TCR beta sequences from 150 million to 200 million T cells. An early release covering about 600 HLA-typed donors comprised about 310 gigabases of sequencing data and approximately 80 million unique TCR sequences. The genetic ancestry cluster associated with self-reported Caucasian donors included roughly four fifths of the approximately 430 genotyped donors. The aim of the study was to test whether cataloging public T cell receptors could identify signatures of past pathogen exposure. The study profiled the T cell repertoires of 666 subjects by immunosequencing and related them to cytomegalovirus serostatus. A separate validation cohort of about 110 different subjects was used in addition to the roughly 670-subject first cohort. The study combined high-throughput TCR immunosequencing, statistical association of individual TCRs with disease status, and machine learning to predict cytomegalovirus infection status. To study patterns of TCR occurrence, a later analysis re-analyzed previously published TCR beta repertoires from 700 or so donors and added high-resolution HLA genotyping. In the later analysis, no new phenotypic data were used to find candidate immune exposures; instead, reliance was placed on TCR beta sequences and their occurrence across donors. An earlier analysis of 587 of the donors used high-throughput TCR beta sequencing to judge whether each TCR beta V gene segment behaved as functional or pseudogenic. Donor age, sex, ethnicity and CMV serostatus were collected together with the repertoire data. Genome-wide SNP genotypes for about 65% of the 666 donors were used in a later genetic analysis, which treated that subset as a discovery cohort. Every discovery cohort repertoire had been produced on one sequencing platform. HLA typing included class I and class II loci at four-digit resolution. The number of typed donors differed by locus: about 629-630 for A, B, C, DRB1 and DQB1; 500 to 550 for DQA1; roughly 600 for DPA1; and roughly 450 for DPB1. Five DR-DQ haplotypes were handled as single units for association and clustering because linkage in the cohort was strong. On average, 235,054 unique TCR beta nucleotide sequences were sequenced per donor among some 420 genotyped donors of the cohort, with 15% to 20% of those sequences being non-productive.

Receptors were amplified or captured by the immunoSEQ multiplex PCR assay. A mixture of 60 forward primers for TCR Vbeta segments and 13 reverse primers for TCR Jbeta segments was used in the multiplex PCR. The CDR3 region of rearranged TCR beta genes was amplified from genomic DNA with a multiplex PCR assay. The Illumina HiSeq System was used to sequence the amplified TCR beta libraries as 87-base-pair reads. In the original analysis: In a later analysis, around 80 million unique TCR beta chains were counted across the roughly 700 repertoires, and roughly 11 million of these chains were shared by at least two donors. To remove PCR and sequencing errors, raw reads were error-corrected and collapsed into unique sequences using a nearest-neighbor algorithm that merged closely related sequences. CDR3 sequences were aligned to IMGT reference sequences to assign V, D and J gene segments. For a sequence to be retained, at least a six-nucleotide match to both a V gene segment and a J gene segment was required. Rearrangements were classified as productive when the CDR3 lacked stop codons and remained in frame with V and J, and all other rearrangements were classified as non-productive. Following IMGT convention, CDR3 was defined as the stretch from the second conserved V-encoded cysteine up to the conserved J-encoded phenylalanine. Sequences without an unambiguous match to a single V gene segment were excluded from the earlier analysis of 450 to 750 of the donors. An earlier analysis of several hundred of the donors classified V segments as functional when productive rearrangements were above 56.7% and as segregating when the standard deviation between donors was above 5%. A statistical classification framework was built to diagnose cytomegalovirus status from the catalog of TCR beta chain sequences. A later analysis assigned V and J genes by comparing TCR nucleotide sequences with IMGT/GENE-DB human TR gene sequences. Using the TCRdist pipeline, a later analysis assigned CDR3 sequences along with most-parsimonious VDJ recombination scenarios. In a later analysis, every TCR beta chain was defined by the combination of its CDR3 amino acid sequence and its V-gene family, and reads without a unique V-gene family were dropped. To address suspected cross-contamination and a sequencing artifact, a later analysis removed some 620 highly shared, low-generation-probability nucleotide sequences. For each public chain, a later analysis derived a clonal expansion index from normalized ranks of inferred template counts within each repertoire. In a later analysis, generation probabilities were computed with a VDJ recombination model fitted to out-of-frame rearrangements, and the resulting probabilities were checked against IGoR. Hypergeometric tests were used in a later analysis to score TCR-TCR, TCR-HLA and TCR-CMV co-occurrence, with a repertoire-size bias correction applied to the TCR pairs. False discovery rates were estimated in a later analysis by permuting HLA or CMV assignments 20 times. In a later analysis, co-occurring TCRs were grouped using DBSCAN, and TCRdist sequence similarity was added for clustering within HLA-allele-positive subsets. Repertoires with fewer than 30,000 or more than 120,000 public chains, plus five repertoires with anomalous nucleotide sharing, were excluded from co-occurrence clustering. The clones in this table, taken by TCRdb from immuneACCESS, are in-frame only. Not every clone is retained; where verified, under half of the shortfall comes from an unresolved V gene, and the cause of the rest is unknown. V and J calls and clone size are copied from that table; D and trimming were computed from the DNA. A total of 130,000 or so clones appear in this sample, more than 70% of them only once. Around 3.2% of the sample is taken by the ten largest.

The paper's findings and limits, for the study overall: The study gave a list of around 170 TCR beta chains associated with cytomegalovirus. Most TCR sequences were observed very rarely across donors, whereas some public TCRs were present in many individuals. In a later genetic analysis, a missense DCLRE1C variant was associated with V-gene and J-gene trimming of TCR beta chains, and the association was replicated in an independent cohort. Strong co-occurrence of HLA alleles, especially DR and DQ, made assigning TCR associations to individual alleles difficult. The presence/absence analyses assumed that sequencing depth was roughly uniform across donors, and that assumption may not be true. Because counts were too low, 15 to 20 rarely observed V segments, including chromosome 9 orphons, were excluded from the earlier analysis of 500 to 700 of the donors. In a later analysis, HLA-associated TCR beta chains showed more clonal expansion and lower generation probabilities than non-associated chains that were equally common. A few of the identified cytomegalovirus-associated TCR beta chains were confirmed in vitro to be specific for cytomegalovirus antigens. Compared with the roughly 600-donor mean, donors in an Asian-associated ancestry cluster had fewer N-insertions in productive TCRs, according to a later genetic analysis. HLA typing was unavailable for some donors at each locus, so association tests used only the typed subset. According to a later analysis, most CMV-associated TCR beta chains appeared to be HLA-restricted, and the HLA associations seemed to be driven largely by CMV exposure. A later analysis reported that several top co-occurrence clusters appeared linked to parvovirus B19, influenza, CMV and Epstein-Barr virus. In both the original and validation cohorts, the classifier was reported to diagnose cytomegalovirus status with high specificity and sensitivity. Immune exposure information for the cohort was limited to CMV serostatus. A further reported finding was that TCR beta sequences accurately predicted the HLA-A and HLA-B alleles for most subjects in the first cohort. In an earlier analysis of about 600 of the donors, most TCR beta V segments appeared in productive rearrangements about 90% or about 30% of the time, broadly matching IMGT annotations. According to a later analysis, TCR association rates differed among HLA loci, with DRB1 alleles showing the most associated TCRs and HLA-C alleles showing the fewest. Linkage disequilibrium might explain the correlated functional status among segregating V segments, but an unknown experimental factor could not be excluded. This cohort had only TCR beta chains sequenced, and the lack of alpha or paired-chain data limited which features could be detected. Because the 87-base-pair reads could not distinguish some IMGT-functional V segments, including TRBV6-2 and TRBV6-3, those segments were excluded. A later analysis associated 15,000 or so TCR beta sequences with specific HLA alleles at a false discovery rate of 0.05. It was suggested by the authors that the approach could potentially be generalized to other disease states and immunological phenotypes. The sequencing pipeline was judged likely to have produced a cluster of highly shared sequence variants as a technical artifact.

Here V drops 8 bases and J drops 7 bases, and the junction holds 11 bases not matched to any gene. Counted from cysteine to phenylalanine, this CDR3 has 14 amino acids. The DNA shown is the 42-base CDR3, in frame from base 1. Based on the germline V gene, the CDR1 and CDR2 sequences are SNHLY and FYNNEI. The cohort was made up of around 720 healthy bone marrow donors. At the time of sampling, all cohort members were nominally healthy, though unrecorded immune exposures were likely present. The donor tested CMV seronegative and was one of the 352 seronegative cohort members. A peripheral blood sample was provided by each donor, and peripheral blood mononuclear cells were used for TCR beta sequencing. Genomic DNA was extracted from the blood cell samples with the Qiagen DNeasy Blood Extraction Kit.

The chain links TRBV2 with TRBJ2-3; TRBD1 agrees with 8 junctional bases. The receptor was derived from a man aged 40-50 years in good health and CMV-seronegative. The specimen sequenced was PBMCs. The DNA is TGTGCCAGCTCCGACCAGGGGGCCAAGCATACGCAGTATTTT. This gives the protein CASSDQGAKHTQYF.